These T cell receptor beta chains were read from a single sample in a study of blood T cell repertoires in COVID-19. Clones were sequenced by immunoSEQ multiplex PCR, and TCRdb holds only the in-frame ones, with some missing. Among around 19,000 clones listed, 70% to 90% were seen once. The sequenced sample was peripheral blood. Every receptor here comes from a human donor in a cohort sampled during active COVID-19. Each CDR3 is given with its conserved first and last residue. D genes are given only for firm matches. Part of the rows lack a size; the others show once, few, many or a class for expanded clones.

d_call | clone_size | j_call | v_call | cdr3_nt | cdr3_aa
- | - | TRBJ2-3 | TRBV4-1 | TGCGCCAGCGAAGGGGGAGTAACAGATACGCAGTATTTT | CASEGGVTDTQYF
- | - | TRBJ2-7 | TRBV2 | TGTGCCAGCCCTAGAGGGGGGGGCAACTATCCTTCCGAGCAGTACTTC | CASPRGGGNYPSEQYF
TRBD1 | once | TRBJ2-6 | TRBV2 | TGTGCCAGCAGTGAAGCGAGGGGGCCTGGGGCCAACGTCCTGACTTTC | CASSEARGPGANVLTF
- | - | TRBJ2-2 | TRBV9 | TGTGCCAGCAGCGCGGGGGGGGACAGCACCACCGGGGAGCTGTTTTTT | CASSAGGDSTTGELFF
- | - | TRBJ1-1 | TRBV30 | TGTGCCTGGCTTGACAGTATCTCTGAAGCTTTCTTT | CAWLDSISEAFF
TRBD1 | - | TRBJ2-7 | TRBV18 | TGTGCCAGCTCACCCCCTTGGACAGGGGAGCCCACTCCCTACTACGAGCAGTACTTC | CASSPPWTGEPTPYYEQYF
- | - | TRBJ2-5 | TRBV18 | TGTGCCAGCTCACCGGCCCAAGAGACCCAGTACTTC | CASSPAQETQYF
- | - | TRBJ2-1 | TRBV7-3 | TGTGCCAGCAGCTTAAGCGGACTGTTATACAATGAGCAGTTCTTC | CASSLSGLLYNEQFF
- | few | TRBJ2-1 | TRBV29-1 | TGCAGCGTTCGTACCGAGGGTACTCTCTCCTACAATGAGCAGTTCTTC | CSVRTEGTLSYNEQFF
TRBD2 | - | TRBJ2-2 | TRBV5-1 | TGCGCCAGCAGCCCTAGCGGGAGCACCGGGGAGCTGTTTTTT | CASSPSGSTGELFF
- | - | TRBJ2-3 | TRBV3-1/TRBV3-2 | TGTGCCAGCAGCCAATGGGGGGGGCGCGTAGCAGATACGCAGTATTTT | CASSQWGGRVADTQYF
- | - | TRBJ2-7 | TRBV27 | TGTGCCAGCAGCCTCACCTCAGGATACGAGCAGTACTTC | CASSLTSGYEQYF
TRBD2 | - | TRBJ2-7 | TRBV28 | TGTGCCAGCAGCCCACCCCAATTAGCGGGTAGCTCCTACGAGCAGTACTTC | CASSPPQLAGSSYEQYF
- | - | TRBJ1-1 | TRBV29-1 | TGCAGCGCCTTAACGGGGGGGCGACAGGCTGAAGCTTTCTTT | CSALTGGRQAEAFF
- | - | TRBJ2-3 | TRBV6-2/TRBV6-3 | TGTGCCAGCAGTTATCGGGTAGCAGATACGCAGTATTTT | CASSYRVADTQYF
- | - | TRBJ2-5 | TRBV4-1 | TGCGCCAGCAGCCAAGAAAGCTTCCAAGAGACCCAGTACTTC | CASSQESFQETQYF
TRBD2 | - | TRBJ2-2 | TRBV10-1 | TGCGCCAGCAGCCCCGGGACTAGCGACACCGGGGAGCTGTTTTTT | CASSPGTSDTGELFF
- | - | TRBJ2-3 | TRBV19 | TGTGCCAGTAGGGGAAGGGGCTTGGATACGCAGTATTTT | CASRGRGLDTQYF
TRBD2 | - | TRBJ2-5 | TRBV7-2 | TGTGCCAGCAGCTTCGGGACTAGCGGACTCCAAGAGACCCAGTACTTC | CASSFGTSGLQETQYF
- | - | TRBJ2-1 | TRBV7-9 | TGTGCCAGCAGAGGTAGCGGCACTTACAATGAGCAGTTCTTC | CASRGSGTYNEQFF
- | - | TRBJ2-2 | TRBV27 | TGTGCCAGCAGTCAATTCCCGGACACGAACACCGGGGAGCTGTTTTTT | CASSQFPDTNTGELFF
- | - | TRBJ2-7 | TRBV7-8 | TGTGCCAGCAGCTTAGGACAGAGTCCCTACGAGCAGTACTTC | CASSLGQSPYEQYF
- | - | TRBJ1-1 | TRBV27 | TGTGCCAGCAGTATAACCACGAGAACTGAAGCTTTCTTT | CASSITTRTEAFF
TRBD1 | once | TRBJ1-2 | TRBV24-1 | TGTGCCACCAGTGAAAGGGGGCGTGAGGGCTACACCTTC | CATSERGREGYTF
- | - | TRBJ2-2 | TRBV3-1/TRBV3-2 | TGTGCCAGCAACCAGGGAGCCGGGGAGCTGTTTTTT | CASNQGAGELFF
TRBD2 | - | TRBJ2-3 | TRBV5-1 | TGCGCCAGTAAGACTAGCGCTAGCACAGATACGCAGTATTTT | CASKTSASTDTQYF
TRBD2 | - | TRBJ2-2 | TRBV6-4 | TGTGCCAGCCTCTTTGGGAGGGCCACCGGGGAGCTGTTTTTT | CASLFGRATGELFF
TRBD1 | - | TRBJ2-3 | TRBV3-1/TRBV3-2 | TGTGCCAGCAGCGACAGGGGGCTCGATCATGCAGATACGCAGTATTTT | CASSDRGLDHADTQYF
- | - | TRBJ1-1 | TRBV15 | TGTGCCACCAGCCCCCGGGAAAACACTGAAGCTTTCTTT | CATSPRENTEAFF
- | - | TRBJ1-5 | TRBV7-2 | TGTGCCAGCAGCTTAGTAGCGGGGATGGGCAATCAGCCCCAGCATTTT | CASSLVAGMGNQPQHF
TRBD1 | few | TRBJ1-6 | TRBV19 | TGTGCCACCCAGAGGACAGGGGAGTCTTCACCCCTCCACTTT | CATQRTGESSPLHF
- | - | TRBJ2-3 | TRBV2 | TGTGCCAGCAGTGTCAGGGATACGCAGTATTTT | CASSVRDTQYF
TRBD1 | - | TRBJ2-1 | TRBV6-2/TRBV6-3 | TGTGCCAGCAGTTCTCAGGGGGCGCGTGTCTACAATGAGCAGTTCTTC | CASSSQGARVYNEQFF
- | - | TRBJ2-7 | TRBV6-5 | TGTGCCAGCAGTTCACGGGGCGGGATTACTGACGAGCAGTACTTC | CASSSRGGITDEQYF
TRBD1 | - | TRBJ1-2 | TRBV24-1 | TGTGCCACCAGTGATTCTGGACAGGGCGACTATGGCTACACCTTC | CATSDSGQGDYGYTF
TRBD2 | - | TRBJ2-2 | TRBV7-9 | TGTGCCAGCAGCACAGGACTAGACACCGGGGAGCTGTTTTTT | CASSTGLDTGELFF
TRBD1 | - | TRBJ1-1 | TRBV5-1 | TGCGCCAGCAGCTTTGGGGACAGGGGTGTCACTGAAGCTTTCTTT | CASSFGDRGVTEAFF
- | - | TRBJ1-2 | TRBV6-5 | TGTGCCAGCACATCGCACAGGGACGATGGCTACACCTTC | CASTSHRDDGYTF
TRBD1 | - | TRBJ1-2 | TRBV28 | TGTGCCAGCAGTCGTAATCCTGGACAGGACAACTATGGCTACACCTTC | CASSRNPGQDNYGYTF
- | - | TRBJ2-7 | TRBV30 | TGTGCCTGGAGTGGCGGATCACCCGGGGACTCCTACGAGCAGTACTTC | CAWSGGSPGDSYEQYF
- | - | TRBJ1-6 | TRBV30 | TGTGCCTGGAGAGGTCAGGGACTAGGGCCCCTCCACTTT | CAWRGQGLGPLHF
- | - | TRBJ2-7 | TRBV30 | TGTGCCTGGAGGGGAGGAGGGTCCACCTACGAGCAGTACTTC | CAWRGGGSTYEQYF
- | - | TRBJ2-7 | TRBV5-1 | TGCGCCAGCAGCTTGGGTTCTCTCTCAGCCTACGAGCAGTACTTC | CASSLGSLSAYEQYF
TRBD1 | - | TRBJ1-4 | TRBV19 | TGTGCCAGTAGTAGCGGGACAGGGGTTAATGAAAAACTGTTTTTT | CASSSGTGVNEKLFF
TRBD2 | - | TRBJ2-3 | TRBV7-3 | TGTGCCAGCAGCTTAGGACTAGCGGGAGGAGATACGCAGTATTTT | CASSLGLAGGDTQYF
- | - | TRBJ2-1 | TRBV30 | TGTGCCTGGGAGGGGGCCTACAATGAGCAGTTCTTC | CAWEGAYNEQFF
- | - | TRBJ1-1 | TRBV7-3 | TGTGCCAGCAGCTTAAACAGCATGAACACTGAAGCTTTCTTT | CASSLNSMNTEAFF
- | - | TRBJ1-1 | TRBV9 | TGTGCCAGCAGCGGCCAGTCAGGCATGAACACTGAAGCTTTCTTT | CASSGQSGMNTEAFF
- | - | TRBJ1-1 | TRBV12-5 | TGTGCTAGTGCCACAGGGACCACTGAAGCTTTCTTT | CASATGTTEAFF
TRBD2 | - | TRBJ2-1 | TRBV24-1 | TGTGCCACCAGTCACGGACTAGCGGGAGTTCCAGACAATGAGCAGTTCTTC | CATSHGLAGVPDNEQFF
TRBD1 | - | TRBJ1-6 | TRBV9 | TGTGCCAGCAGCCGTGGTGATACAGGGGGTAATTCACCCCTCCACTTT | CASSRGDTGGNSPLHF
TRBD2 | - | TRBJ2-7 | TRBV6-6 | TGTGCCAGCAGTTACTCGACTAGCGACGGGAACGAGCAGTACTTC | CASSYSTSDGNEQYF
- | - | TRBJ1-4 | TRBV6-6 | TGTGCCAGCACGATAGGGGGTACTAATGAAAAACTGTTTTTT | CASTIGGTNEKLFF